This passage covers 10 T cell receptor beta chains from one sample sequenced in a study of CD8+ T cells in alopecia areata. Investigators isolated RNA and reverse transcribed it into cDNA to act as the sequencing template. TCRdb's table, derived via immunoSEQ multiplex PCR, lists solely in-frame clones and lacks some. Here the sample spans 55,000 to 70,000 clones, about 45% being singletons. The sequencing used CD8+ T cells sorted from blood, collected at week 0. These receptor sequences come from a human donor with alopecia areata.

This clone was seen a single time. This chain uses TRBV19 with TRBJ2-7; D may be TRBD2 (6 bases). The CDR3 contains 15 residues. In germline, CDR1 is LNHDA, CDR2 SQIVND (reference sequence). The V end was cut by 4 bases, the J end by 2 bases, with 15 bases between. The CDR3 DNA reads TGTGCCAGTAGTACCCTGAGCGGGCCAGCCTACGAGCAGTACTTC. Its protein is CASSTLSGPAYEQYF.

The chain couples TRBV4-1 to TRBJ2-1, with a tentative D call TRBD2 (6 bases). The germline V gene encodes CDR1 MGHRA and CDR2 YSYEKL. The CDR3 consists of 14 residues. The V end lost 1 base, the J end lost 6 bases, and 10 bases lay between the germline ends. The CDR3 spells CASSQGLASNEQFF. Written as DNA, the CDR3 is TGCGCCAGCAGCCAAGGGCTAGCGAGCAATGAGCAGTTCTTC.

This chain connects TRBV7-9 to TRBJ2-7; D gene uncertain. V gave up 5 bases and J gave up 3 bases, with 11 bases separating them. The CDR3 totals 13 residues. Germline CDR1 SEHNR, CDR2 FQNEAQ (reference sequence). The CDR3 nucleotides are TGTGCCAGCAGCCAAGGTGGTTACTACGAGCAGTACTTC. This sequence encodes CASSQGGYYEQYF.

This chain links TRBV11-2 with TRBJ2-3, with a tentative D call TRBD1 (5 bases). The V end lost 5 bases, the J end lost 5 bases, and 17 bases lay between the germline ends. Germline V gene sequence: CDR1 SGHAT, CDR2 FQNNGV. This CDR3 has 15 amino acids. The CDR3 sequence is CASSPGLGALDTQYF. In DNA, the CDR3 is TGTGCCAGCAGCCCCGGCTTAGGGGCGTTAGATACGCAGTATTTT.

CDR3 coding DNA: TGTGCCAGCAGCCAAGGTCAAGGACAGTTCTACGAGCAGTACTTC. This translates into CASSQGQGQFYEQYF. The genes are TRBV4-2 and TRBJ2-7; the D gene is possibly TRBD1 (6 bases). The CDR3 length is 15 residues. Deletions cut 1 base from V and 3 bases from J, with 13 bases between. Per germline, CDR1 LGHNA and CDR2 YNFKEQ.

The chain has TRBV13 and TRBJ2-7, with TRBD1 matching over 7 bases. V was pared by 3 bases and J by 2 bases, with 13 bases of the junction left unmatched. CDR3 size: 17 residues. Per germline, CDR1 PRHDT and CDR2 FYEKMQ (reference sequence). CDR3 nucleotides: TGTGCCAGCAGCTTGTCGACTGTAGGGGGCGTAACCTACGAGCAGTACTTC. Translation gives CASSLSTVGGVTYEQYF.

The V and J genes are TRBV9 and TRBJ1-1; no clear D gene. This CDR3 contains 18 residues. Trimming shortened V by 0 bases and J by 5 bases, and 23 bases separated the two germline ends. Germline CDR1 and CDR2: SGDLS and YYNGEE. The CDR3 DNA sequence: TGTGCCAGCAGCGTAGAAGTCGAGACACAAGTTTCGGGGACTGAAGCTTTCTTT. Protein sequence: CASSVEVETQVSGTEAFF.

The chain has TRBV4-1 and TRBJ2-7; TRBD1 is a possible D gene (7 bases). Germline lookup yields CDR1 MGHRA and CDR2 YSYEKL. Trimming took off 4 bases at V and 5 bases at J, with 15 bases between the two ends. The length of the CDR3 is 14 residues. DNA of the CDR3: TGCGCCAGCAGCCGCGCGGGCAGGGGGGACGAGCAGTACTTC. Translation: CASSRAGRGDEQYF.

This clone was seen a few times. This sequence joins TRBV6-5 and TRBJ2-1; a possible D gene is TRBD1 (6 bases). Germline V lookup: CDR1 MNHEY, CDR2 SVGAGI. Trimming shortened V by 5 bases and J by 1 base, and 9 bases separated the two germline ends. CDR3 length equals 14 residues. DNA of the CDR3: TGTGCCAGCAGTCTACAGGGATCCTACAATGAGCAGTTCTTC. Amino acids: CASSLQGSYNEQFF.

This chain links TRBV7-9 with TRBJ2-5, with D possibly TRBD1 on 5 matching bases. The CDR3 length is 12 residues. Germline CDR1 SEHNR, CDR2 FQNEAQ (reference sequence). Trimming cost V 10 bases and J 0 bases, with 9 bases left between them. CDR3 DNA sequence: TGTGCCACCAGACAGTACCAAGAGACCCAGTACTTC. This sequence encodes CATRQYQETQYF.